Below, one T cell receptor beta chain is given with its context. Its specificity is not known. The PCR used 60 Vbeta and 13 Jbeta primers. The repertoire was sequenced with immunoSEQ multiplex PCR; TCRdb's copy has only in-frame clones and lacks some. The sample contains roughly 130,000 clones, 60% to 75% of which appear only once. The sample is drawn from a study of cytomegalovirus exposure and HLA in healthy donors. In the study overall: Caucasian-associated ancestry cluster membership applied to just over 80% of around 400 genotyped donors.

Study-wide results and limits: The study flagged about 160 TCR beta chains as cytomegalovirus-associated. TCR beta sequences reportedly predicted most subjects' HLA-A and HLA-B alleles accurately. The classifier reportedly diagnosed cytomegalovirus status with high sensitivity and specificity.

Germline trimming cut 5 bases from V and 4 bases from J; bases unmatched to any gene: 5. The CDR3 length is 14 residues. Germline-derived CDR1 and CDR2 are SNHLY and FYNNEI. This clonotype was sampled from a woman aged 50 to 65 in good health and CMV-seropositive. Source material: PBMCs. The chain joins TRBV2 to TRBJ2-7, with TRBD1 matching 10 bases. The CDR3 sequence: CASSYRDRGYEQYF. The CDR3, as DNA: TGTGCCAGCAGTTACCGGGACAGGGGTTACGAGCAGTACTTC.